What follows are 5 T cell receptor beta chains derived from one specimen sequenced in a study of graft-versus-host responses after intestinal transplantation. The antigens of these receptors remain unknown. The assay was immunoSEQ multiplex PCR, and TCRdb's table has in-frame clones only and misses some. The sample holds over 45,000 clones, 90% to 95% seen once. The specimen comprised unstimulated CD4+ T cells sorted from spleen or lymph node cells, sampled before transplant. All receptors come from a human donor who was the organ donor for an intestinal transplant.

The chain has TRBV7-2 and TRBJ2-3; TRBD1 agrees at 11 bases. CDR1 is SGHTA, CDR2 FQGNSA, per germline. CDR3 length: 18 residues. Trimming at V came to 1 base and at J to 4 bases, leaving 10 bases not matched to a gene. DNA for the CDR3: TGTGCCAGCAGCTTAGTTGGACGTTTGGACAGGGGGCCAGATACGCAGTATTTT. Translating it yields CASSLVGRLDRGPDTQYF.

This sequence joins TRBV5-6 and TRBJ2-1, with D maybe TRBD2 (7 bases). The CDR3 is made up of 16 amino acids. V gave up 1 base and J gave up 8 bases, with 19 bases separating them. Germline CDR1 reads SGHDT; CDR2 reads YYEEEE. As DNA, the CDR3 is TGTGCCAGCAGCTTGAAACAGATCCGCGGGGGCGATGAGCAGTTCTTC. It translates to CASSLKQIRGGDEQFF.

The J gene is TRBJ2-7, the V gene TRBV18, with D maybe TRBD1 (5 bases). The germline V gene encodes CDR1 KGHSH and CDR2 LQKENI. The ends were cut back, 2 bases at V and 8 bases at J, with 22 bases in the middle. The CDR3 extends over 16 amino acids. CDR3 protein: CASSPFPIVPGSKQYF. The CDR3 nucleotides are TGTGCCAGCTCACCATTTCCAATCGTTCCAGGGTCAAAGCAGTACTTC. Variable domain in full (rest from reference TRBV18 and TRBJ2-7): NAGVMQNPRHLVRRRGQEARLRCSPMKGHSHVYWYRQLPEEGLKFMVYLQKENIIDESGMPKERFSAEFPKEGPSILRIQQVVRGDSAAYFCASSPFPIVPGSKQYFGPGTRLTVT.

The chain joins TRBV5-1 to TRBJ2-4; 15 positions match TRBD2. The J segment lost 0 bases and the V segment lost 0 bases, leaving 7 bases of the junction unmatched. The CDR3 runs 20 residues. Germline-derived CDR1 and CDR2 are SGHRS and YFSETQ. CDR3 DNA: TGCGCCAGCAGCTTGGGTGCGGGGACTAGCGGGGGGTTAGCCAAAAACATTCAGTACTTC. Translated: CASSLGAGTSGGLAKNIQYF. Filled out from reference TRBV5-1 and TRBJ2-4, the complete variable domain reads KAGVTQTPRYLIKTRGQQVTLSCSPISGHRSVSWYQQTPGQGLQFLFEYFSETQRNKGNFPGRFSGRQFSNSRSEMNVSTLELGDSALYLCASSLGAGTSGGLAKNIQYFGAGTRLSVL.

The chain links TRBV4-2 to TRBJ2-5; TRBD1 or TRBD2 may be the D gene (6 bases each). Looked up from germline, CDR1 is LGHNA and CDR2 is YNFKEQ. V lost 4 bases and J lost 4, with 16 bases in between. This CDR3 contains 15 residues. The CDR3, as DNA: TGTGCCAGCAGCCCGAGATGGGGGGCCGGAGAGACCCAGTACTTC. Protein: CASSPRWGAGETQYF.